Listed below are T cell receptor beta chains from one sample, sequenced in a study of CD8+ T cells in alopecia areata. TCRdb keeps only in-frame clones here, not all; method: immunoSEQ multiplex PCR. The sample lists roughly 64,000 clones; 35% to 55% were seen once. This sample comprised CD8+ T cells sorted from blood, obtained around week 36, from a patient treated with tofacitinib. The receptor set was obtained from a human donor with alopecia areata. Both conserved end residues are part of each CDR3. The D gene is left open where the match is weak. Clone size is given for some rows only: seen once, a few or many times, or a class if the clone is expanded.

size,V,D,J,CDR3,DNA
-,TRBV19,-,TRBJ1-2,CASNTGIQGYTF,TGTGCCAGTAACACAGGGATTCAAGGCTACACCTTC
few,TRBV29-1,-,TRBJ1-2,CSAAQGNRGYTF,TGCAGCGCCGCACAGGGAAATCGTGGCTACACCTTC
few,TRBV9,-,TRBJ2-3,CASSVDSGDTQYF,TGTGCCAGCAGCGTAGACTCTGGCGATACGCAGTATTTT
few,TRBV6-6,TRBD2,TRBJ2-1,CASSWLAGRDEQFF,TGTGCCAGCAGTTGGCTAGCGGGAAGGGATGAGCAGTTCTTC
-,TRBV7-9,-,TRBJ2-5,CASSSQETQYF,TGTGCCAGCAGCTCACAAGAGACCCAGTACTTC
few,TRBV6-5,TRBD2,TRBJ2-5,CASSGGLAGEKTQYF,TGTGCCAGTAGCGGGGGACTAGCGGGAGAAAAGACCCAGTACTTC
-,TRBV7-9,TRBD1,TRBJ1-2,CASSRRDSDPLYGYTF,TGTGCCAGCAGTCGAAGGGACAGCGACCCGCTATATGGCTACACCTTC
-,TRBV5-1,TRBD2,TRBJ2-3,CASSFTPTSGGENTDTQYF,TGCGCCAGCAGCTTTACCCCGACTAGCGGGGGCGAGAACACAGATACGCAGTATTTT
few,TRBV29-1,TRBD1,TRBJ2-2,CSARTGERAGGELFF,TGCAGCGCTAGGACAGGGGAAAGGGCTGGCGGGGAGCTGTTTTTT
few,TRBV28,-,TRBJ2-5,CASSEGSGVQETQYF,TGTGCCAGCAGCGAAGGCAGTGGGGTCCAAGAGACCCAGTACTTC
-,TRBV4-2,-,TRBJ2-7,CASSHSRSASYEQYF,TGTGCCAGCAGCCATAGTCGGAGTGCCTCCTACGAGCAGTACTTC
-,TRBV19,-,TRBJ1-1,CASPPREAFF,TGTGCCAGCCCCCCCCGGGAAGCTTTCTTT
-,TRBV7-8,-,TRBJ2-7,CVSSLVGTPGEQYF,TGTGTCAGCAGCTTAGTAGGGACTCCCGGCGAGCAGTACTTC
few,TRBV4-3,-,TRBJ2-7,CASSQAWTTVNEQYF,TGCGCCAGCAGCCAAGCTTGGACTACGGTCAACGAGCAGTACTTC
-,TRBV9,-,TRBJ2-4,CASSEGLSGAFQYF,TGTGCCAGCAGCGAGGGCCTTAGTGGGGCCTTCCAGTACTTC
-,TRBV25-1,TRBD2,TRBJ2-1,CASVGGRAYNEQFF,TGTGCCAGTGTTGGCGGGAGGGCCTACAATGAGCAGTTCTTC
-,TRBV6-5,-,TRBJ2-3,CASSYRATDTQYF,TGTGCCAGCAGTTACCGAGCGACAGATACGCAGTATTTT
-,TRBV6-5,-,TRBJ2-1,CASSPPGVYNEQFF,TGTGCCAGCAGCCCCCCGGGAGTGTACAATGAGCAGTTCTTC
once,TRBV5-6,-,TRBJ2-1,CASSTTGGDEQFF,TGTGCCAGCAGCACGACAGGCGGGGATGAGCAGTTCTTC
-,TRBV4-1,TRBD2,TRBJ2-7,CASSYSGSSYEQYF,TGCGCCAGCAGCTACAGCGGGAGCAGTTACGAGCAGTACTTC
-,TRBV27,TRBD2,TRBJ2-1,CASKLAGGRNEQFF,TGTGCCAGCAAACTAGCGGGAGGTCGGAATGAGCAGTTCTTC
few,TRBV29-1,-,TRBJ2-2,CSAEGGGYTGELFF,TGCAGCGCCGAAGGTGGGGGGTACACCGGGGAGCTGTTTTTT
-,TRBV2,-,TRBJ2-7,CASSEPRPTTYEQYF,TGTGCCAGCAGTGAACCCAGGCCTACAACCTACGAGCAGTACTTC
few,TRBV30,-,TRBJ1-1,CAWSARTIYTEAFF,TGTGCCTGGAGTGCCCGGACGATTTACACTGAAGCTTTCTTT
-,TRBV29-1,TRBD2,TRBJ2-1,CSVFSGRANEQFF,TGCAGCGTTTTTAGCGGGAGGGCTAATGAGCAGTTCTTC
-,TRBV6-6,-,TRBJ2-5,CASRGETQYF,TGTGCCAGCAGGGGGGAGACCCAGTACTTC
few,TRBV6-5,TRBD1,TRBJ2-7,CASSSGQGAYEQYF,TGTGCCAGCAGTTCTGGCCAGGGGGCCTACGAGCAGTACTTC
-,TRBV4-2,TRBD1,TRBJ2-3,CASSQTTGQADTQYF,TGTGCCAGCAGCCAGACGACAGGGCAGGCAGATACGCAGTATTTT
-,TRBV4-3,TRBD1,TRBJ2-7,CASSQDGTGRSYEQYF,TGCGCCAGCAGCCAGGATGGGACAGGGAGATCCTACGAGCAGTACTTC
-,TRBV7-9,-,TRBJ2-5,CASSDIPGPQETQYF,TGTGCCAGCAGCGACATTCCGGGGCCCCAAGAGACCCAGTACTTC
-,TRBV7-8,-,TRBJ2-7,CASSLGTATYEQYF,TGTGCCAGCAGCTTAGGGACAGCAACCTACGAGCAGTACTTC
-,TRBV29-1,-,TRBJ2-1,CSVEARYNEQFF,TGCAGCGTTGAGGCTAGGTACAATGAGCAGTTCTTC
few,TRBV5-1,-,TRBJ2-1,CASSLEQSSYNEQFF,TGCGCCAGCAGCTTGGAACAGAGCTCCTACAATGAGCAGTTCTTC
-,TRBV19,-,TRBJ2-1,CASSMPNEQFF,TGTGCCAGTAGTATGCCCAATGAGCAGTTCTTC
-,TRBV27,TRBD2,TRBJ2-3,CASSLFQPGLGGTDTQYF,TGTGCCAGCAGTTTATTCCAACCGGGACTAGGGGGCACAGATACGCAGTATTTT
many,TRBV6-4,-,TRBJ2-2,CASSDANTGELFF,TGTGCCAGCAGTGACGCGAACACCGGGGAGCTGTTTTTT